This TCR beta chain was sequenced for a study of T cell repertoires in cytomegalovirus infection. Across the study: Use of recently identified HLA-C-restricted and well-studied HLA-B-restricted CMV epitopes was part of the study. Indicated by public TCR beta signatures were CMV infection and matching HLA type.

As for this clonotype: The antigen is not known. This clone may be a read error of a much larger clone one base away. A read error is likely, as this CDR3 ends without the conserved phenylalanine or tryptophan.

CDR1 is SGHTA, CDR2 FQGTGA, per germline. V shed 4 bases and J shed 7 bases, with 20 bases lying between them. This CDR3 spans 16 amino acids. TCRdb processed the reads anew with MiXCR; each CDR3 protein has one entry. The sample yields about 500,000 distinct CDR3 sequences, 30% to 40% seen once. The chain has TRBV7-3 and TRBJ2-1, with D possibly called TRBD1 or TRBD2 (6 bases each). This specimen was cultured PBMCs, taken from culture after CMV antigen stimulation. The sequence derives from a human donor in good health (CMV status not recorded). Some clones in this sample may be carry-over from other donors' samples. In DNA, the CDR3 is TGTGCCAGCAGCTCGCCGGGACTCCAGCAGGGGAATGAGCAGTTCTCC. As protein: CASSSPGLQQGNEQFS.